This record concerns one T cell receptor (beta chain) sequence. Its target is not known. This specimen comes from a study of T cells in Graves' hyperthyroidism and ophthalmopathy. Study results and limitations: Ophthalmopathy and stable hyperthyroidism were told apart by a 13 V-J model. Most clonotypes that expanded in the thyroid above 0.001 also showed up in blood.

Exclusion followed for patients with uncontrolled infection, other autoimmune disease, pregnancy or lactation. Diagnosing involved the use of clinical symptoms, serum thyroxine and TRAb, thyroid ultrasound and orbital computed tomography. Amplified TCR beta CDR3 regions derived from RNA transcripts. HTBI primers were employed in a first-round RT-PCR of the TCR CDR3. TCRdb ran MiXCR on the multiplex PCR reads and lists one entry per CDR3 protein. The repertoire holds roughly 700,000 distinct CDR3 sequences, with roughly 17% as singletons. CDR1 and CDR2 (germline): ENHRY, SYGVKD. The CDR3 has 11 amino acids. Deletions cut 4 bases from V and 7 bases from J, with 5 bases between.

The specimen sequenced was blood. The TCR comes from a man aged 45 to 65 with Graves' hyperthyroidism. This chain links TRBV10-3 with TRBJ2-1, with D unclear. CDR3 nucleotide sequence: TGTGCCATCAGTGGGAGTAATGAGCAGTTCTTC. Translation gives CAISGSNEQFF.